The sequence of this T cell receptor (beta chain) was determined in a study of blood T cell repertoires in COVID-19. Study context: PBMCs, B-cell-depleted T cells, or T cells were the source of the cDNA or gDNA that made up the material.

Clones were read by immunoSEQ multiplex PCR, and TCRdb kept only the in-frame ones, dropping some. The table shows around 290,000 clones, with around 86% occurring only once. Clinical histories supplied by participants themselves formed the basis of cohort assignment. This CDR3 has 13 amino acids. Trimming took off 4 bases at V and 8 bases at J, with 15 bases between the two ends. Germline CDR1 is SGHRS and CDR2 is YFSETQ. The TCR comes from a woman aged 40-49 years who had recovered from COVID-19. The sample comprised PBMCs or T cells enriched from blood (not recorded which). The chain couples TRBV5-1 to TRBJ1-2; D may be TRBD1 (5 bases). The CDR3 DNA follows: TGCGCCAGCAGCGGCAGGGATTCGGGCGGCTACACCTTC. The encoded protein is CASSGRDSGGYTF.